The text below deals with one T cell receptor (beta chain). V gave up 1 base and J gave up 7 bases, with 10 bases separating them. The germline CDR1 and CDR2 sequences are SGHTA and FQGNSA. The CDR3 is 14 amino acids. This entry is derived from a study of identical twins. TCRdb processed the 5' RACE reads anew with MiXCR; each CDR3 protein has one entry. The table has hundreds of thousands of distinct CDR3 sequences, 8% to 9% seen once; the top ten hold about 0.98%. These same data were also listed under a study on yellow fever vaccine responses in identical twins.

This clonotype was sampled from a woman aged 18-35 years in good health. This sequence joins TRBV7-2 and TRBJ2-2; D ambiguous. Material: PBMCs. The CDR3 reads CASSLEYGYGELFF. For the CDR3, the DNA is TGTGCCAGCAGCTTAGAATACGGTTACGGGGAGCTGTTTTTT. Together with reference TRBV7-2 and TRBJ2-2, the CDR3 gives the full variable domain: GAGVSQSPSNKVTEKGKDVELRCDPISGHTALYWYRQSLGQGLEFLIYFQGNSAPDKSGLPSDRFSAERTGGSVSTLTIQRTQQEDSAVYLCASSLEYGYGELFFGEGSRLTVL.